A selection of T cell receptor beta chains follows, all from one sample in a study of T cell repertoires in cytomegalovirus infection. Which antigens these TCRs recognize remains unknown. One entry per CDR3 protein, called by TCRdb with MiXCR from the reads. The sample holds tens of thousands of distinct CDR3 sequences, 40% seen once. The starting material was CD8+ T cells from cultured PBMCs, obtained from culture after CMV antigen stimulation. The receptors shown here come from a human donor in good health (CMV status not recorded). Some clones in this sample may be carry-over from other donors' samples. Both conserved end residues are part of each CDR3. D genes are given only for firm matches. Part of the rows lack a size; the others show once, few, many or a class for expanded clones.

TRBJ2-5 | NA | TRBV28 | NA | TGTGCCAGCAGTTCCGAGAATGGACCAGCGTATGGAGAGACCCAGTACTTC | CASSSENGPAYGETQYF
TRBJ2-1 | NA | TRBV4-1 | few | TGCGCCAGCAGCCAAAGTAGCCACAATGAGCAGTTCTTC | CASSQSSHNEQFF
TRBJ2-7 | NA | TRBV7-8 | NA | TGTGCCAGCAGCTTGGCAGGGCGCGAGCAGTACTTC | CASSLAGREQYF
TRBJ1-5 | TRBD1 | TRBV19 | few | TGTGCCAGTAGTCCAGAGGGACAGGAGAGGAATCAGCCCCAGCATTTT | CASSPEGQERNQPQHF
TRBJ1-1 | TRBD1 | TRBV7-9 | few | TGTGCCAGCAGCCCAACAGTGACAGGGCGAACTGAAGCTTTCTTT | CASSPTVTGRTEAFF
TRBJ2-7 | TRBD1 | TRBV27 | few | TGTGCCAGCAGTTTATCGGGTCCTTGGACAGGCTCCTACGAGCAGTACTTC | CASSLSGPWTGSYEQYF
TRBJ2-2 | TRBD2 | TRBV6-8 | NA | TGTGCCAGCAGTGGAAGGCAAACCTGGACTAGCGGGGGGACCATGAACACCGGGGAGCTGTTTTTT | CASSGRQTWTSGGTMNTGELFF
TRBJ2-7 | NA | TRBV5-6 | NA | TGTGCCAGCGGTGTCTCACCCTACGAGCAGTACTTC | CASGVSPYEQYF
TRBJ2-7 | NA | TRBV4-2 | few | TGTGCCAGCAGCCAAGGTGGTGGCGGCTACGAGCAGTACTTC | CASSQGGGGYEQYF
TRBJ2-2 | NA | TRBV7-6 | NA | TGTGCCAGCAGCGGTGGAGGGAGCACCGGGGAGCTGTTTTTT | CASSGGGSTGELFF
TRBJ2-7 | NA | TRBV12-5 | NA | TGTGCTAGTGGCCCTGAGGGTTCTGGGCAGCAGTACTTC | CASGPEGSGQQYF
TRBJ1-1 | TRBD1 | TRBV6-2/TRBV6-3 | NA | TGTGCCAGCAGTTACCACCGACAGGGGCTGAACACTGAAGCTTTCTTT | CASSYHRQGLNTEAFF
TRBJ1-5 | TRBD1 | TRBV12-3/TRBV12-4 | NA | TGTGCCAGCAGTTTCGGGACAGTTTATAGCAATCAGCCCCAGCATTTT | CASSFGTVYSNQPQHF
TRBJ2-1 | TRBD2 | TRBV6-2/TRBV6-3 | NA | TGTGCCAGCAGTTACCCCACTAGCGGGGGGTTTAATGAGCAGTTCTTC | CASSYPTSGGFNEQFF
TRBJ2-1 | NA | TRBV3-1 | few | TGTGCCAGCAGCCAAGACTCCTTAAATGAGCAGTTCTTC | CASSQDSLNEQFF
TRBJ2-7 | NA | TRBV9 | NA | TGTGCCAGCAGCGGAGGAGGGGTCGGGTACGAGCAGTACTTC | CASSGGGVGYEQYF
TRBJ2-3 | TRBD2 | TRBV7-2 | many | TGTGCCAGCAGCTTCTCAGCCGGGACTAGCCCCACAGATACGCAGTATTTT | CASSFSAGTSPTDTQYF
TRBJ2-6 | NA | TRBV4-1 | NA | TGCGCCAGCAGCCTCTCTAGGCAGTATAACAAAGTCAGCTTGGCCAACGTCCTGACTTTC | CASSLSRQYNKVSLANVLTF
TRBJ1-5 | TRBD1 | TRBV7-6 | NA | TGTGCCAGCAGCTTAGTCAGGGGGACAGGGCAATTGCAGCCCCAGCATTTT | CASSLVRGTGQLQPQHF
TRBJ2-5 | NA | TRBV28 | few | TGTGCCAGCAGTTTATTGCCAGGGACGCAAGAGACCCAGTACTTC | CASSLLPGTQETQYF
TRBJ2-3 | NA | TRBV18 | NA | TGTGCCAGCTCACCCATTGGGAGTGGGGGTGCGGATACGCAGTATTTT | CASSPIGSGGADTQYF
TRBJ1-1 | NA | TRBV6-2/TRBV6-3 | few | TGTGCCAGCAGTGAGGGCAGGGCCGCCGCTGAAGCTTTCTTT | CASSEGRAAAEAFF
TRBJ1-2 | NA | TRBV10-3 | NA | TGTGCCATCAGTGAGTCGCAGGGAACTCCCTATGGCTACACCTTC | CAISESQGTPYGYTF
TRBJ2-7 | NA | TRBV7-2 | NA | TGTGCCAGCAGCTTAGATCGCGGCCTCAACTCCTACGAGCAGTACTTC | CASSLDRGLNSYEQYF
TRBJ2-1 | NA | TRBV2 | NA | TGTGCCAGCAGTTCCCTTCGCAATGAGCAGTTCTTC | CASSSLRNEQFF
TRBJ2-5 | TRBD2 | TRBV12-3/TRBV12-4 | few | TGTGCCAGCAGCCTCTCTAGCGGGGGGACCCACCGGGACTTC | CASSLSSGGTHRDF
TRBJ1-6 | NA | TRBV28 | NA | TGTGCCAGCGAAGAAACAGGAGCCTATAATTCACCCCTCCACTTT | CASEETGAYNSPLHF
TRBJ2-7 | NA | TRBV28 | NA | TGTGCCAGCAGTATTGGATCAGGGTCCCTTTCCTACGAGCAGTACTTC | CASSIGSGSLSYEQYF
TRBJ2-7 | NA | TRBV6-1 | few | TGTGCCAGCAATCTCATGGGCGAGCAGTACTTC | CASNLMGEQYF
TRBJ1-3 | NA | TRBV7-2 | NA | TGTGCCAGCAGCTTTGGAGGGGCCCCGGGAGGAAACACCATATATTTT | CASSFGGAPGGNTIYF
TRBJ2-3 | TRBD2 | TRBV20-1 | few | TGCAGTGCTAGAGTTCTAGCGGGGAGCACAGATACGCAGTATTTT | CSARVLAGSTDTQYF
TRBJ1-1 | TRBD1 | TRBV6-1 | once | TGTGCCAGCAGTGCCCACTTCCGGGACAGGGTCCCCCAGAACACTGAAGCTTTCTTT | CASSAHFRDRVPQNTEAFF
TRBJ2-7 | NA | TRBV7-2 | NA | TGTGCCAGCAGCTTTGGGGGAGGTGAGCAGTACTTC | CASSFGGGEQYF
TRBJ2-1 | TRBD2 | TRBV9 | NA | TGTGCCAGCAGCGTTGGCGGGGGGTTCTACAATGAGCAGTTCTTC | CASSVGGGFYNEQFF
TRBJ2-1 | TRBD2 | TRBV7-2 | few | TGTGCCAGCAGTGAGCTAGCGGGGGGGCGGTATGAGCAGTTCTTC | CASSELAGGRYEQFF
TRBJ2-7 | NA | TRBV5-4 | few | TGTGCCAGCAGCGGACCTCCACAGGGAGTTTACGAGCAGTACTTC | CASSGPPQGVYEQYF